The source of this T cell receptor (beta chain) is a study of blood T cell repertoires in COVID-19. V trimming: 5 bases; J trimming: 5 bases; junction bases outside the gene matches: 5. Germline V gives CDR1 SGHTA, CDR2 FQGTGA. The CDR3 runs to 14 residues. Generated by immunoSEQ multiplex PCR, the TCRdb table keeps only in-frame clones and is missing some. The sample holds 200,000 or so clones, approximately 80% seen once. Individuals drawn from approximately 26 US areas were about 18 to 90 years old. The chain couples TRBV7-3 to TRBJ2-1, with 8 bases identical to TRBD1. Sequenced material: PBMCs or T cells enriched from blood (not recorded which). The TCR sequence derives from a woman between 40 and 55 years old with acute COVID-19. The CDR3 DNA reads TGTGCCAGCAGCCGGACAGGGATAAACAATGAGCAGTTCTTC. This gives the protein CASSRTGINNEQFF. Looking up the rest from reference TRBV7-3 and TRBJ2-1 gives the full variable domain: GAGVSQTPSNKVTEKGKYVELRCDPISGHTALYWYRQSLGQGPEFLIYFQGTGAADDSGLPNDRFFAVRPEGSVSTLKIQRTERGDSAVYLCASSRTGINNEQFFGPGTRLTVL.